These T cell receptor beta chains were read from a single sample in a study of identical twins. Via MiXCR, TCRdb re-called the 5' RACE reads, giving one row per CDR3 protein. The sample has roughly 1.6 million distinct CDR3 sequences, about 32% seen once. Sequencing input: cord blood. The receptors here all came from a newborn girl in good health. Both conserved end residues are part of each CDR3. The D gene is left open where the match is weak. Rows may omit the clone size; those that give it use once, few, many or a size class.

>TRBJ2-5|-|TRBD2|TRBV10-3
CANELAGLQETQYF
TGTGCCAACGAGCTAGCGGGGCTTCAAGAGACCCAGTACTTC
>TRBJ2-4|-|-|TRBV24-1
CATPWGWAKNIQYF
TGTGCCACCCCCTGGGGTTGGGCCAAAAACATTCAGTACTTC
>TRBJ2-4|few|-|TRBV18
CASSRLWTVAKNIQYF
TGTGCCAGCTCACGACTATGGACGGTAGCCAAAAACATTCAGTACTTC
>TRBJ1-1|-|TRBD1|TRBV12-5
CASGLVTGSATEAFF
TGTGCTAGTGGTTTGGTGACAGGGTCGGCCACTGAAGCTTTCTTT
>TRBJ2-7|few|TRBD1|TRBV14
CASSQDVDRVDPYEQYF
TGTGCCAGCAGCCAAGATGTGGACAGGGTGGACCCCTACGAGCAGTACTTC
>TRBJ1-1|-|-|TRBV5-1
CASSLLGVVTNTEAFF
TGCGCCAGCAGCTTGTTGGGGGTAGTAACGAACACTGAAGCTTTCTTT
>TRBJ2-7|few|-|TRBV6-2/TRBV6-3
CASRPALVSYNEQYF
TGTGCCAGCAGACCGGCCCTAGTGTCCTACAATGAGCAGTACTTC
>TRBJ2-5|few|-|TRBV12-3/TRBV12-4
CASSLYEGETQYF
TGTGCCAGCAGTTTATACGAGGGAGAGACCCAGTACTTC
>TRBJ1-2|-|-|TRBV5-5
CASSPRAGAFNYGYTF
TGTGCCAGCAGCCCCCGGGCCGGGGCCTTTAACTATGGCTACACCTTC
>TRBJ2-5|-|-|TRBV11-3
CASNTGVREQETQYF
TGTGCCAGCAACACGGGGGTCAGGGAACAAGAGACCCAGTACTTC
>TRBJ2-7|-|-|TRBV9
CASSVGNRAGVYEQYF
TGTGCCAGCAGCGTAGGGAATAGGGCAGGGGTTTACGAGCAGTACTTC
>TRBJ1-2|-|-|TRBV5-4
CASSLWPKDYGYTF
TGTGCCAGCAGCTTGTGGCCTAAAGACTATGGCTACACCTTC
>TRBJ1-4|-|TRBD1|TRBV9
CASSARQGAVGATNEKLFF
TGTGCCAGCAGCGCCAGACAGGGGGCGGTTGGAGCAACTAATGAAAAACTGTTTTTT
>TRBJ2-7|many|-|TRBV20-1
CSAGTGSYEQYF
TGCAGTGCTGGAACAGGCTCCTACGAGCAGTACTTC
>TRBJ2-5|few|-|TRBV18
CASSPPRGGETQYF
TGTGCCAGCTCACCCCCTAGGGGCGGAGAGACCCAGTACTTC
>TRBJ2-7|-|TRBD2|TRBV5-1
CASSPLGTSSHEQYF
TGCGCCAGCAGCCCTCTCGGGACTAGCTCACACGAGCAGTACTTC
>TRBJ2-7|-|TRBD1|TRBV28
CASSFRQGGNEQYF
TGTGCCAGCAGTTTTCGACAGGGGGGAAACGAGCAGTACTTC
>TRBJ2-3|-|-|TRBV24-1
CATSDPTGRGADTQYF
TGTGCCACCAGTGACCCGACAGGGAGGGGGGCAGATACGCAGTATTTT
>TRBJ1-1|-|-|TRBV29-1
CSVVLGQRNEAFF
TGCAGCGTCGTACTCGGACAGAGGAATGAAGCTTTCTTT
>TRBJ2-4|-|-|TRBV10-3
CAISDSTGRNIQYF
TGTGCCATCAGTGACTCAACAGGGCGGAACATTCAGTACTTC
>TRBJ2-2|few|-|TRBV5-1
CASSSLALRELFF
TGCGCCAGCAGCTCGTTGGCCCTCCGGGAGCTGTTTTTT
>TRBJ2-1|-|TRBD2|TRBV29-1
CSVARRVSGTPGSYNEQFF
TGCAGCGTCGCCCGTCGAGTTAGCGGGACCCCAGGCTCCTACAATGAGCAGTTCTTC
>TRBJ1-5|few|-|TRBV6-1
CASSWTRDQPQHF
TGTGCCAGCAGTTGGACAAGAGATCAGCCCCAGCATTTT
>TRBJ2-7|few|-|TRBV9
CASSVEFWGSEQYF
TGTGCCAGCAGCGTAGAGTTTTGGGGTAGCGAGCAGTACTTC
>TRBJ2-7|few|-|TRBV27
CASNPQGSPYEQYF
TGTGCCAGCAACCCACAAGGGAGCCCCTACGAGCAGTACTTC